What follows are 6 T cell receptor beta chains derived from one specimen sequenced in a study of blood T cell repertoires in COVID-19. Sequenced by immunoSEQ multiplex PCR; TCRdb stores in-frame clones only, minus some. This sample yields approximately 200,000 clones, of which about 90% are seen a single time; roughly 2.5% belongs to the top ten. The sample taken for sequencing was peripheral blood. The origin of the receptors is a woman between 55 and 75 years old with acute or convalescent COVID-19.

This chain links TRBV18 with TRBJ2-7; 10 bases are a match to TRBD2. The germline gives CDR1 KGHSH, CDR2 LQKENI. With 2 bases clipped from V and 0 bases from J, the junction kept 1 base outside the gene matches. The CDR3 contains 15 residues. In DNA form, the CDR3 reads TGTGCCAGCTCACCAGGACTAGCGGTCTCCTACGAGCAGTACTTC. Translating gives CASSPGLAVSYEQYF.

This chain links TRBV30 with TRBJ1-1; no firm D call. From germline, CDR1 is GTSNPN and CDR2 SVGIG (reference sequence). The CDR3 is 11 amino acids. V was clipped by 2 bases and J by 7 bases, with 8 bases between them. CDR3 in DNA: TGTGCCTGGAGTACCTTCGGTGAAGCTTTCTTT. Protein: CAWSTFGEAFF.

The genes are TRBV7-2 and TRBJ1-5; perhaps TRBD1 as D (6 bases). The V gene's germline CDR1 is SGHTA and CDR2 FQGNSA. The V gene lost 5 bases and the J gene lost 6 bases, with 17 bases spanning the gap. The CDR3 covers 15 residues. The CDR3 region is CASSLSGGASQPQHF. CDR3 DNA: TGTGCCAGCAGCCTTTCGGGGGGGGCTTCTCAGCCCCAGCATTTT.

The V gene is TRBV6-5, the J gene TRBJ1-5; D gene ambiguous. There are 14 residues in the CDR3. V lost 6 bases to trimming and J lost 7 bases, with 16 bases between them. The germline V gene has CDR1 MNHEY and CDR2 SVGAGI. The CDR3 DNA reads TGTGCCAGCAGCCGCGGGTCCACTTTACAGCCCCAGCATTTT. Amino acids: CASSRGSTLQPQHF.

As DNA, the CDR3 is TGCAGTGCTAGTCTACCAGCCAGAGGACAGCGCACAGATACGCAGTATTTT. The encoded protein is CSASLPARGQRTDTQYF. The gene calls are TRBV20-1 and TRBJ2-3, with TRBD1 as a possible D gene (6 bases). Germline V gene sequence: CDR1 DFQATT, CDR2 SNEGSKA (reference sequence). V lost 3 bases, J lost 1 base, and 20 bases lay in between. CDR3 size: 17 residues.

The genes are TRBV13 and TRBJ2-4; D perhaps matches TRBD2 (6 bases). Trimming stripped 5 bases from V and 3 bases from J, with 11 bases between. The CDR3 extends over 14 amino acids. CDR1 is PRHDT, CDR2 FYEKMQ, per germline (reference sequence). In DNA, the CDR3 is TGTGCCAGCAGCCTTAGACTAGTCAAAAACATTCAGTACTTC. As protein: CASSLRLVKNIQYF.